This T cell receptor (beta chain) was captured by sequencing in a study of breast tumors, draining lymph nodes, adjacent tissues. Germline V gene lookup returns CDR1 DFQATT and CDR2 SNEGSKA (reference sequence). V gave up 5 bases and J gave up 6 bases, with 14 bases separating them. The CDR3 contains 12 residues. Breast cancer patients provided tissue from their axillary draining lymph nodes. At least ten counts were recorded for this clonotype. The target antigen is unknown. Each CDR3 protein is one row after TCRdb ran MiXCR on the multiplex PCR reads. The top ten clones hold around 3.5% of a sample with under 150,000 distinct CDR3 sequences, roughly 21% of them seen once. Study-level points and caveats: Tumors had less TCR diversity than lymph nodes, more than nontumor tissue. Compared with basal-like, luminal-like tumors shared significantly more repertoire with nontumor tissue.

The sample consisted of axillary lymph node tissue. The rearrangement uses TRBV20-1 and TRBJ2-7; TRBD1 or TRBD2 may be the D gene (6 bases each). The sequence came from a female donor with breast cancer. Some clones in this sample may be carry-over from other donors' samples. The CDR3 DNA follows: TGCAGTGCTTCAGGGGAGGTGGGCGAGCAGTACTTC. Protein product: CSASGEVGEQYF.